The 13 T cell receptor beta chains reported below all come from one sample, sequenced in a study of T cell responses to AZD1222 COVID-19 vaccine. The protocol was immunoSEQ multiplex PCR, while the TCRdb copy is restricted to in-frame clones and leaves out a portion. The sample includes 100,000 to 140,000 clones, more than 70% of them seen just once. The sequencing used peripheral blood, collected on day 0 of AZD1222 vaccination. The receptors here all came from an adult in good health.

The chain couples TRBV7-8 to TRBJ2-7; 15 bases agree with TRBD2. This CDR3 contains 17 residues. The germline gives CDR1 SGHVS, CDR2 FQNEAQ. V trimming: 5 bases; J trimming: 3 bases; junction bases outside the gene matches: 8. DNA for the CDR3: TGTGCCAGCAGCCCTAGGGGGACTAGCGGGAGGTTCTACGAGCAGTACTTC. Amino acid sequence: CASSPRGTSGRFYEQYF. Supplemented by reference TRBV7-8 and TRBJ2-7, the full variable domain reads GAGVSQSPRYKVAKRGQDVALRCDPISGHVSLFWYQQALGQGPEFLTYFQNEAQLDKSGLPSDRFFAERPEGSVSTLKIQRTQQEDSAVYLCASSPRGTSGRFYEQYFGPGTRLTVT.

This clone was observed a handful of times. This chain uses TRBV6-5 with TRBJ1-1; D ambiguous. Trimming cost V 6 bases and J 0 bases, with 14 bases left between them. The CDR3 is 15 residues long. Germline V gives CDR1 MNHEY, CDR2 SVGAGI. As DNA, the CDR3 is TGTGCCAGCAGCCTCCGATCCACCATGAACACTGAAGCTTTCTTT. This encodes CASSLRSTMNTEAFF.

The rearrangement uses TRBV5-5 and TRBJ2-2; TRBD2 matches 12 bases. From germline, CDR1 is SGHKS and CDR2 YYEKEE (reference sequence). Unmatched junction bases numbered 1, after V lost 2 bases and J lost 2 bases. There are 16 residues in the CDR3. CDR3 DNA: TGTGCCAGCAGCTTACTAGCGGGAGGAAACACCGGGGAGCTGTTTTTT. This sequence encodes CASSLLAGGNTGELFF.

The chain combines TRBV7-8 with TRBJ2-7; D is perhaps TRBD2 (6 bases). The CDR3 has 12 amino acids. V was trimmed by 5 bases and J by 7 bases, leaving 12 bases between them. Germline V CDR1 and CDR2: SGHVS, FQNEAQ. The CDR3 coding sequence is TGTGCCAGCAGCCGGGACTTGGAAGAGCAGTACTTC. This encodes CASSRDLEEQYF.

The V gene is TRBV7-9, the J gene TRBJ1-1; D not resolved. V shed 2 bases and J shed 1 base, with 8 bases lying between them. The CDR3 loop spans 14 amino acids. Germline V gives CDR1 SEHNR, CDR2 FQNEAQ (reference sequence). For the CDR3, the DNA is TGTGCCAGCAGCTTATTGGGAGCGAACACTGAAGCTTTCTTT. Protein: CASSLLGANTEAFF.

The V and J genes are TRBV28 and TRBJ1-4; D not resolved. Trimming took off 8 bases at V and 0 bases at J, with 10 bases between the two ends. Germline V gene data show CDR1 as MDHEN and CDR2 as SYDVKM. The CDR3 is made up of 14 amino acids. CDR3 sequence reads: CASVRGATNEKLFF. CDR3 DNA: TGTGCCAGCGTTCGCGGGGCAACTAATGAAAAACTGTTTTTT.

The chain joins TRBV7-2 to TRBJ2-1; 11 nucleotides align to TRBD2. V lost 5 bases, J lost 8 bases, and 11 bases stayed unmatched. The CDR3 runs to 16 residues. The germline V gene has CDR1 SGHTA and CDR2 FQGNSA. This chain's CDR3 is CASSLAGASGRYEQFF. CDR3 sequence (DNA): TGTGCCAGCAGCCTTGCCGGGGCTAGCGGGAGGTATGAGCAGTTCTTC.

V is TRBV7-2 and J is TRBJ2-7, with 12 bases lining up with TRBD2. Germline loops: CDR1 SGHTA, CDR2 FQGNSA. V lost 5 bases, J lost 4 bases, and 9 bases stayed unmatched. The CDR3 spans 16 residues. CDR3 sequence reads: CASSLGLAGGVYEQYF. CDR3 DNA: TGTGCCAGCAGCCTGGGACTAGCGGGCGGTGTATACGAGCAGTACTTC.

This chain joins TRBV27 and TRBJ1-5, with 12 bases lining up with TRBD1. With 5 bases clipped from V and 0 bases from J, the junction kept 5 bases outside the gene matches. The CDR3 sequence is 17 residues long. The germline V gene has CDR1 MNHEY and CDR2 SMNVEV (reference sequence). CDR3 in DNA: TGTGCCAGCAGTCGGGACAGGGGGCGAGATAGCAATCAGCCCCAGCATTTT. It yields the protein CASSRDRGRDSNQPQHF.

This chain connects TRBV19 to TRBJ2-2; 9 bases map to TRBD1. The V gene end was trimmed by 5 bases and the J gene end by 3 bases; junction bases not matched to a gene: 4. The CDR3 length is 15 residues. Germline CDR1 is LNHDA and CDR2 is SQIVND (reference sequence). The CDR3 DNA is TGTGCCAGTAGTCCGACAGGGGGAGACACCGGGGAGCTGTTTTTT. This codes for CASSPTGGDTGELFF.

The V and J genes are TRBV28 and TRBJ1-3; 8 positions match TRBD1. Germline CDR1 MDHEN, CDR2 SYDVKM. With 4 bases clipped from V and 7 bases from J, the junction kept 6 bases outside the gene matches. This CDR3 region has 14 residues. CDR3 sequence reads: CASSSHRGRNTIYF. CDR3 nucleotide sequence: TGTGCCAGCAGTTCCCACAGGGGGAGGAACACCATATATTTT.

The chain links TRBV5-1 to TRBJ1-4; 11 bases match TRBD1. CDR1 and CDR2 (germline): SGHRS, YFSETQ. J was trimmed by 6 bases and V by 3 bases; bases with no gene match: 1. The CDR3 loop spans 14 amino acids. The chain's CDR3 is CASSWGQGDEKLFF. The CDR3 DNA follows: TGCGCCAGCAGCTGGGGACAGGGGGATGAAAAACTGTTTTTT.

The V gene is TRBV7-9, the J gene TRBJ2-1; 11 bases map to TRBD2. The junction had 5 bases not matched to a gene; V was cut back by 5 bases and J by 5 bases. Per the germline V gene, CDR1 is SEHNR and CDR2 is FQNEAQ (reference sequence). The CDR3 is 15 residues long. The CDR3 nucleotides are TGTGCCAGCAGCCGGGGGACTAGCGGAGACAATGAGCAGTTCTTC. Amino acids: CASSRGTSGDNEQFF.